The TCR beta chain under discussion was sequenced for a study of T-cell memory formation after mild COVID-19. Trimming took off 2 bases at V and 7 bases at J, with 15 bases between the two ends. This CDR3 spans 13 amino acids. The V gene's germline CDR1 is GTSNPN and CDR2 SVGIG (reference sequence). A single record per CDR3 protein comes from TCRdb applying MiXCR to the 5' RACE reads. The sample consists of 450,000 or so distinct CDR3 sequences, approximately 25% of them appearing once. The clonotype was recovered from an adult woman who had mild COVID-19 (a few samples of this study predate the infection). Cell type and time point are not known. The sample comprised PBMCs or a T cell subset sorted from them (not recorded which). This chain uses TRBV30 with TRBJ2-7, with D possibly called TRBD1 or TRBD2 (6 bases each). As DNA, the CDR3 is TGTGCCTGGAGTAGGGCAGGGGCGGGGGAGCAGTACTTC. The encoded protein is CAWSRAGAGEQYF.